These T cell receptor beta chains were read from a single sample in a study of T cell responses to AZD1222 COVID-19 vaccine. Libraries were prepared by immunoSEQ multiplex PCR; TCRdb keeps only in-frame clonotypes and omits some of them. The table records roughly 100,000 clones, 88% of them present only once. The specimen was peripheral blood, collected 28 days after the second AZD1222 dose. The receptors stem from an adult who received the AZD1222 COVID-19 vaccine. Both conserved end residues are part of each CDR3.

V: TRBV5-1; J: TRBJ2-7; CDR3: CASSRTGQARTYEQYF
V: TRBV28; J: TRBJ1-5; CDR3: CASSSPRAGLSNQPQHF
V: TRBV5-6; J: TRBJ2-2; CDR3: CASSLAFIGDTGELFF
V: TRBV19; J: TRBJ2-6; CDR3: CASRPGHPGANVLTF
V: TRBV5-1; J: TRBJ1-2; CDR3: CASSSSPGDYGYTF
V: TRBV18; J: TRBJ2-5; CDR3: CASSLGTSGGTQYF
V: TRBV6-5; J: TRBJ1-2; CDR3: CASSYGLGFNYGYTF
V: TRBV19; J: TRBJ1-3; CDR3: CASSKGSSGNTIYF
V: TRBV4-1; J: TRBJ1-1; CDR3: CASSRDTEAFF
V: TRBV5-1; J: TRBJ2-1; CDR3: CASNTRRGAGGPNEQFF
V: TRBV11-2; J: TRBJ1-5; CDR3: CASSPSGTASNQPQHF
V: TRBV27; J: TRBJ2-7; CDR3: CASSPHRALSYEQYF
V: TRBV6-5; J: TRBJ1-2; CDR3: CASSYNRDRSNYGYTF
V: TRBV2; J: TRBJ2-1; CDR3: CASSGSSGYYNEQFF
V: TRBV24-1; J: TRBJ2-1; CDR3: CATSDSASGRHEQFF
V: TRBV2; J: TRBJ2-1; CDR3: CASTLGLASHEQFF
V: TRBV27; J: TRBJ2-1; CDR3: CASSTSGMNYEQFF
V: TRBV5-4; J: TRBJ2-5; CDR3: CASSLQTRVQETQYF
V: TRBV11-2; J: TRBJ2-7; CDR3: CASSLRQGINEQYF
V: TRBV7-2; J: TRBJ1-2; CDR3: CASRDRISYGYTF
V: TRBV25-1; J: TRBJ2-2; CDR3: CASSESIPANTGELFF
V: TRBV4-2; J: TRBJ2-1; CDR3: CASSQARNEQFF
V: TRBV10-1; J: TRBJ2-2; CDR3: CASSRNKNTGELFF
V: TRBV6-2/TRBV6-3; J: TRBJ2-3; CDR3: CASSRGAPIFSFTDTQYF
V: TRBV30; J: TRBJ1-6; CDR3: CAWCPGNRDSPLHF
V: TRBV28; J: TRBJ1-6; CDR3: CASSPRDREQSPLHF
V: TRBV10-2; J: TRBJ2-5; CDR3: CASRQPQETQYF
V: TRBV5-1; J: TRBJ1-2; CDR3: CASSLVSFGLTNYGYTF
V: TRBV4-2; J: TRBJ1-2; CDR3: CASSPQQAGYGYTF
V: TRBV28; J: TRBJ1-1; CDR3: CASRLQGALMNTEAFF
V: TRBV30; J: TRBJ1-1; CDR3: CAWSPGTDGGYTEAFF
V: TRBV21-1; J: TRBJ2-3; CDR3: CASSKGCSGRGPDTQYF
V: TRBV18; J: TRBJ2-5; CDR3: CASSPPVGSLKTQYF
V: TRBV6-5; J: TRBJ2-7; CDR3: CASMGTSGTTEQYF
V: TRBV30; J: TRBJ2-2; CDR3: CAWSEWASGTNTGELFF
V: TRBV18; J: TRBJ2-7; CDR3: CASSPLTGTGKVRVYEQYF
V: TRBV19; J: TRBJ2-7; CDR3: CASSMDTNEQYF
V: TRBV7-2; J: TRBJ2-5; CDR3: CASSLSGGQETQYF
V: TRBV6-5; J: TRBJ2-1; CDR3: CASSLGLFNEQFF
V: TRBV28; J: TRBJ2-7; CDR3: CASSIGTGLFNEQYF
V: TRBV15; J: TRBJ2-5; CDR3: CATSRDPLAGETQYF
V: TRBV3-1/TRBV3-2; J: TRBJ1-1; CDR3: CASSPTPGSEAFF
V: TRBV2; J: TRBJ1-1; CDR3: CASTSDGNTEAFF